These T cell receptor beta chains were read from a single sample in a study of blood T cells in healthy people across ages. TCRdb itself ran the 5' RACE reads through MiXCR, one entry per CDR3 protein. The sample has 1.5 million or so distinct CDR3 sequences; 42% are singletons. The sequencing input was blood. The receptor source for this set is a woman aged 18-35 years in good health. The conserved cysteine and the conserved F or W are not part of the CDR3 here.

TRBV10-3 10 VIRGQGREQY
TRBV10-3 14 AITPVAGGAPHEQF
TRBV3-1 13 ASSQDLGGRDTQY
TRBV30 14 AWSTGGSSGANVMT
TRBV9 10 ASSTSRGGYT
TRBV3-1 14 ASSQGQGRSNQPQH
TRBV7-9 12 AITSGTQQETQY
TRBV20-1 12 SAVTGQRLAEQY
TRBV5-1 13 ASSLASGSNYGYT
TRBV20-1 14 SAIHPGQPEKDTQY
TRBV28 10 ASSLTGGGGY
TRBV4-1 13 ASSPERSLSGGYT
TRBV5-1 12 ASRGGGYSYEQY
TRBV27 15 ASSFTSGKDISYEQY
TRBV6-5 13 ASSSPTLLGNEQF
TRBV11-2 12 ASSLGWGGETQY
TRBV2 12 ATTLTGLNTEAF
TRBV20-1 14 SARDPVPGQQETQY
TRBV4-1 14 ASSQVGLAGEDEQY
TRBV29-1 12 SVSGASNTGELF
TRBV7-9 13 ASSLVRLAGGEQY
TRBV28 12 ASSLLVVKETQY
TRBV3-1 14 ASSPRANTVGETQY
TRBV7-2 15 ASSSLDTGAKMDEQY
TRBV28 14 ASSFRSTGVNTEAF
TRBV18 13 ASSLQGYGYTEAF
TRBV5-1 14 ASSLGGTLNTDTQY